The rows below give T cell receptor beta chains drawn from one sample of a study of control samples from healthy donors and cancer patients. Sequencing used immunoSEQ multiplex PCR; TCRdb keeps in-frame clones, though not all of them. The table shows some 90,000 clones, with about nine tenths occurring only once. Sample: blood. The receptors originated from a woman aged 25 to 39 in good health. Each CDR3 is given with its conserved first and last residue.

V,CDR3
TRBV5-1,CASSTEGVGANVLTF
TRBV10-1,CASSESNSIYGYTF
TRBV12-3/TRBV12-4,CASSSRDYNEQFF
TRBV5-1,CASSTQDREGEKLFF
TRBV24-1,CATKGSTNPSDTQYF
TRBV11-3,CASRLQQGKGNEQFF
TRBV6-5,CASRAVGSPYNEQFF
TRBV30,CAWSVGPREGGYTF
TRBV4-1,CASSLARGRSRTDTQYF
TRBV21-1,CARAVAAGVTGELFF
TRBV30,CAWSVQLGRGTEAFF
TRBV5-1,CASSPLRTGKVPTEAFF
TRBV28,CASSLKGQSSYNSPLHF
TRBV6-6,CASSYSIRGEAEAFF
TRBV9,CASSVDKDLNTEAFF
TRBV27,CASKVRGGLGYGYTF
TRBV28,CASRPAVTTHGTGRYTEAFF
TRBV6-6,CASSSGTYGYTF
TRBV5-4,CASSLGPGREYF
TRBV3-1/TRBV3-2,CASSQGGEAFF
TRBV7-9,CASSPRDSNYGYTF
TRBV4-1,CASSQAAASGNYEQYF
TRBV24-1,CATSDLRRTGGETQYF
TRBV7-8,CASSLSGQGANEQFF
TRBV9,CASSVGTTQDTQYF
TRBV11-3,CASSPPGAREQFF
TRBV6-1,CASSAAQTPRNEKLFF
TRBV29-1,CSVVGGEAGYEQYF
TRBV28,CASSYDRLPLHF